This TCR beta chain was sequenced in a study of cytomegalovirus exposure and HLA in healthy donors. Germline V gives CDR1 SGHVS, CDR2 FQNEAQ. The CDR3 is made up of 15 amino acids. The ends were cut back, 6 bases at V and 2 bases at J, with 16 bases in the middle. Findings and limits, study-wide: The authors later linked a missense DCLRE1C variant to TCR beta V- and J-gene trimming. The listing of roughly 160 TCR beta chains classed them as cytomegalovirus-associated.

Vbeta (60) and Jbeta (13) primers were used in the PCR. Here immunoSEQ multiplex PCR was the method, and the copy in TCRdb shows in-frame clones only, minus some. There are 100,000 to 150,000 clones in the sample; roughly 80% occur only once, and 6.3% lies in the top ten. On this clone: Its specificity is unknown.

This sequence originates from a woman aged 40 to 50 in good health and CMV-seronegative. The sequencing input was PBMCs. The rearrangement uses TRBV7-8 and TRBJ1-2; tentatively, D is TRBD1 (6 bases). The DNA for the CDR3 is TGTGCCAGCAGACCTGGACAGTTTACCAACTATGGCTACACCTTC. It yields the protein CASRPGQFTNYGYTF.